What follows is one T cell receptor (beta chain) and its context. The germline gives CDR1 LNHDA, CDR2 SQIVND (reference sequence). Trimming stripped 5 bases from V and 2 bases from J, with 14 bases between. The CDR3 is 15 residues long. The data originate from a study of blood T cell repertoires in COVID-19. At the level of the study: Samples came from the United States, Italy and Spain, spanning acute and convalescent COVID-19.

How the authors handled the data: Amplified reference gene primers provided the basis for estimating nucleated cell counts. Clones were read by immunoSEQ multiplex PCR, and TCRdb kept only the in-frame ones, dropping some. That table is the source of V, J and clone size, and D and trimming were worked out from the DNA. Seen here are around 200,000 clones, approximately 83% observed once, and the top ten hold roughly 11%. Sequenced: peripheral blood. The chain carries TRBV19 and TRBJ2-3, with TRBD1 as a possible D gene (6 bases). The TCR sequence derives from a human donor with active or convalescent COVID-19. The donor label of this sample is uncertain. In nucleotides, the CDR3 is TGTGCCAGTAGTGATCAGGGGCGCCCCACAGATACGCAGTATTTT. Protein sequence: CASSDQGRPTDTQYF.